These 4 T cell receptor beta chains came from one sample sequenced in a study of human T cells and chemical hapten exposure. Specified time point: patch test 1, 2 weeks after DPC sensitization. Described treatment: therapeutic diphenylcyclopropenone sensitization with weekly scalp DPC. Extraction yielded total RNA from whole blood (unfractionated). Each CDR3 protein is one row after TCRdb ran MiXCR on the RACE reads. The table has about 52,000 distinct CDR3 sequences, approximately 10% seen once. Sequenced here: whole blood, sampled in connection with sensitization to the hapten diphenylcyclopropenone (DPC). These receptors originate from a woman aged 35 to 49 with alopecia areata. Some clones in this sample may be carry-over from other donors' samples.

This clonotype was seen more than once but under ten times. The chain carries TRBV5-4 and TRBJ1-1; D may be TRBD1 (6 bases). Per the germline V gene, CDR1 is SGHNT and CDR2 is YYREEE (reference sequence). Trimming removed 0 bases from V and 1 base from J, with 10 bases in between. The CDR3 is 15 residues long. The CDR3 is CASSLAGQTNTEAFF. DNA for the CDR3: TGTGCCAGCAGCTTGGCCGGACAGACGAACACTGAAGCTTTCTTT.

This clonotype has a handful of counts. The chain is built from TRBV12-3 or TRBV12-4 and TRBJ2-3, with TRBD2 matching over 7 bases. V lost 5 bases to trimming and J lost 0 bases; unmatched junction nucleotides: 5. This CDR3 has 15 residues. The CDR3 DNA is TGTGCCAGCAGTAAAAGCGGGGCTAGCACAGATACGCAGTATTTT. Its protein is CASSKSGASTDTQYF.

This chain links TRBV2 with TRBJ1-2; the D gene is possibly TRBD1 (6 bases). The CDR3 is 16 amino acids. Germline CDR1 is SNHLY and CDR2 is FYNNEI. The V end lost 5 bases, the J end lost 1 base, and 17 bases lay between the germline ends. CDR3 protein: CASSPWSRRGNYGYTF. CDR3 coding DNA: TGTGCCAGCAGTCCCTGGAGTCGCAGGGGTAACTATGGCTACACCTTC.

This clonotype has a handful of counts. This chain links TRBV20-1 with TRBJ2-5; D is ambiguous. The CDR3 length is 12 residues. V lost 6 bases and J 9 bases, leaving 17 bases between the germline ends. Germline CDR1 is DFQATT and CDR2 is SNEGSKA (reference sequence). CDR3 in DNA: TGCAGTGCGGGCGTCTACCTGGCGGCCCAGTACTTC. It yields the protein CSAGVYLAAQYF.